These 3 T cell receptor beta chains were sequenced from one sample in a study of blood T cell repertoires in COVID-19. Generated by immunoSEQ multiplex PCR, the TCRdb table keeps only in-frame clones and is missing some. The sample records 20,000 to 30,000 clones, about nine tenths being singletons. Specimen: peripheral blood. Receptors were obtained from a human donor in a cohort sampled during active COVID-19.

This chain links TRBV28 with TRBJ2-4; D possibly corresponds to TRBD2 (5 bases). V was clipped by 3 bases and J by 0 bases, with 12 bases between them. This CDR3 has 16 amino acids. Per germline, CDR1 MDHEN and CDR2 SYDVKM. The CDR3 sequence: CASSFGGARAKNIQYF. CDR3 in DNA: TGTGCCAGCAGTTTCGGAGGTGCCCGAGCCAAAAACATTCAGTACTTC.

The V call is TRBV5-1, the J call TRBJ2-5, with D unclear. Trimming removed 2 bases at V and 0 bases at J, with 11 bases between. Germline V gives CDR1 SGHRS, CDR2 YFSETQ. The CDR3 contains 15 residues. The CDR3 DNA reads as TGCGCCAGCAGCTTAACCGGAGCGCACCAAGAGACCCAGTACTTC. This gives the protein CASSLTGAHQETQYF.

V is TRBV7-2 and J is TRBJ1-5; TRBD1 agrees at 7 bases. The CDR3 runs 16 residues. V lost 1 base and J lost 1; bases outside the gene matches: 4. Germline CDR1 is SGHTA and CDR2 is FQGNSA. The CDR3 protein is CASSLVVGQSNQPQHF. The CDR3 nucleotides are TGTGCCAGCAGCTTAGTGGTGGGACAGAGCAATCAGCCCCAGCATTTT.